There are many counts of the clone carrying this TCR beta chain. Its target is unknown. Unique molecular identifiers tagged individual cDNA molecules. TCRdb analysed the 5' RACE reads with MiXCR anew, one entry per CDR3 protein. The data show about 76,000 distinct CDR3 sequences, with about an eighth seen just once and more than 3% held by the top ten. These data belong to a study of early T cells in non-severe SARS-CoV-2 infection. Background on the study: Whole-blood bulk RNA, unsorted, was sequenced, and chains were unpaired. Study-level results: VDJdb-based annotation leaned toward anti-spike CD8 responses and missed private and CD4 specificities.

Looked up from germline, CDR1 is SGHVS and CDR2 is FQNEAQ. Trimming stripped 5 bases from V and 2 bases from J, with 19 bases between. This CDR3 region has 16 residues. Sequenced sample: whole blood. The receptor's source is an adult who was a healthcare worker with PCR-confirmed SARS-CoV-2 infection or an uninfected control (not recorded which). The V gene is TRBV7-8, the J gene TRBJ2-7; TRBD2 is a possible D gene (6 bases). The CDR3 nucleotides are TGTGCCAGCAGCCGAAATCGCGGGACGGATCCCTACGAGCAGTACTTC. Protein sequence: CASSRNRGTDPYEQYF.